The 6 T cell receptor beta chains below were found in one sample sequenced in a study of cytomegalovirus exposure and HLA in healthy donors. Primers: 60 Vbeta forward and 13 Jbeta reverse. TCRdb's table, derived via immunoSEQ multiplex PCR, lists solely in-frame clones and lacks some. The data show 100,000 to 150,000 clones, approximately 71% seen once. The sample consisted of PBMCs. The receptors were gathered from a woman aged 50 to 60 in good health and CMV-seronegative.

This clone was detected a few times. This sequence joins TRBV10-3 and TRBJ2-7; no reliable D call. Germline values: CDR1 ENHRY, CDR2 SYGVKD. Trimming pared 4 bases from V and 0 bases from J, leaving 16 bases between. The CDR3 loop spans 16 amino acids. The CDR3 nucleotides are TGTGCCATCAGTGTTATTAGCCTTCGAAGCTCCTACGAGCAGTACTTC. It encodes CAISVISLRSSYEQYF.

The V gene is TRBV5-1, the J gene TRBJ1-5; D might be TRBD1 (6 bases). Between the trimmed V and J ends, which lost 5 bases and 9 bases, there was a span of 15 bases. CDR3 length: 13 residues. Germline V gene data show CDR1 as SGHRS and CDR2 as YFSETQ. The CDR3 region is CASSLRTDGPQHF. The CDR3 DNA follows: TGCGCCAGCAGTCTCCGGACAGATGGGCCCCAGCATTTT.

This chain joins TRBV7-2 and TRBJ1-1; 7 nucleotides agree with TRBD1. Germline lookup yields CDR1 SGHTA and CDR2 FQGNSA. The CDR3 is 16 amino acids. Trimming took 5 bases from V and 4 from J; bases not matched to a gene: 13. The CDR3: CASSRGQLGGGTEAFF. The CDR3 DNA follows: TGTGCCAGCAGCCGGGGACAGCTCGGTGGAGGCACTGAAGCTTTCTTT.

The rearrangement joins TRBV7-7 to TRBJ2-7, with TRBD2 as a possible D gene (5 bases). The CDR3 loop spans 13 amino acids. Between the trimmed V and J ends, which lost 1 base and 6 bases, there was a span of 10 bases. The germline gives CDR1 SSHAT, CDR2 FNYEAQ (reference sequence). In nucleotides, the CDR3 is TGTGCCAGCAGCTTAGAGCTGGGAGTCGAGCAGTACTTC. Protein sequence: CASSLELGVEQYF.

This chain connects TRBV4-2 to TRBJ2-2; 8 positions agree with TRBD2. Germline values: CDR1 LGHNA, CDR2 YNFKEQ. V gave up 0 bases and J gave up 6 bases; unmatched junction bases: 3. CDR3 length: 15 amino acids. The CDR3 reads CASSQEPSGSGELFF. The DNA for the CDR3 is TGTGCCAGCAGCCAAGAGCCTAGCGGGTCCGGGGAGCTGTTTTTT.

The sample holds one count of this clone. The chain employs TRBV6-5 and TRBJ1-6; TRBD1 matches 8 bases. Germline V gene lookup returns CDR1 MNHEY and CDR2 SVGAGI. J lost 10 bases, V lost 4 bases, and 9 bases had no gene match. The CDR3 runs to 15 residues. The CDR3: CASSLTGTGWSPLHF. For the CDR3, the DNA is TGTGCCAGCAGTTTAACCGGGACAGGATGGTCACCCCTCCACTTT.